The sequence of this T cell receptor (beta chain) was determined in a study of beta chain features in type 1 diabetes. Study context: Sorted cells numbering some 110,000,000 were examined across all samples. Notes on the study in general: Among patients with Type 1 diabetes, TCRB CDR3s were moderately but significantly shorter in every one of the four CD4+ subsets.

In germline, CDR1 is KGHSH, CDR2 LQKENI. This CDR3 is built from 15 residues. Trimming removed 2 bases at V and 4 bases at J, with 12 bases between. As to this clone: Its target is unknown.

What was sequenced were expressed TCRB transcripts, since all of the isolated RNA had been reverse transcribed. Profiling relied on immunoSEQ multiplex PCR, and the TCRdb table lists in-frame clones only, not all of them. The profile shows about 360,000 clones, over 9.5% of them singletons. A single heparinised draw of approximately 100 mL on average was taken per donor. This rearrangement joins TRBV18 to TRBJ1-5, with D tentatively TRBD1 (5 bases). Sample: naive CD4+ T cells from blood. This TCR was sampled from a man between 18 and 29 years old in good health. This chain's CDR3 is CASSPMGGENQPQHF. The CDR3 nucleotides read TGTGCCAGCTCACCAATGGGGGGGGAAAATCAGCCCCAGCATTTT.